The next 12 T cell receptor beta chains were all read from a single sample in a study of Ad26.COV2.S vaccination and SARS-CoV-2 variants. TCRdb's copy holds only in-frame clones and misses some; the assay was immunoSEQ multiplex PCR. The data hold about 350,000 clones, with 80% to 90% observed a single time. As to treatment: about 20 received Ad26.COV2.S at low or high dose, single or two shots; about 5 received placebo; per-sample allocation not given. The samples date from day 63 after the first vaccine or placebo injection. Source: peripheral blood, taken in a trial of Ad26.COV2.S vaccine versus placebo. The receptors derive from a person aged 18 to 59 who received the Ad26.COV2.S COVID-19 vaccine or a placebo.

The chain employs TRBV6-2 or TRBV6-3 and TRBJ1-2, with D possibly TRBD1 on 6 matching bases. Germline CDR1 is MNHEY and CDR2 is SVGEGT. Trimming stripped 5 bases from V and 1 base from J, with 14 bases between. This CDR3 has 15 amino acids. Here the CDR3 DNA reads TGTGCCAGCAGTAGTCCGAACAGGGATAACTATGGCTACACCTTC. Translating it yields CASSSPNRDNYGYTF.

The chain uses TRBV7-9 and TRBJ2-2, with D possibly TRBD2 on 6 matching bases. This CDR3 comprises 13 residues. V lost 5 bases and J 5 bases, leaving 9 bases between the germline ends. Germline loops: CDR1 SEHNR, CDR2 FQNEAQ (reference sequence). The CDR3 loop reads CASSPRETGELFF. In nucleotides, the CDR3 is TGTGCCAGCAGCCCACGGGAGACCGGGGAGCTGTTTTTT.

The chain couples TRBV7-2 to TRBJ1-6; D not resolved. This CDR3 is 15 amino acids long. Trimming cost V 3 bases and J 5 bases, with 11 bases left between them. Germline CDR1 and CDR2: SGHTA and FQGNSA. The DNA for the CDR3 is TGTGCCAGCAGCTTTTCCCGGGCAAATAATTCACCCCTCCACTTT. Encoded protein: CASSFSRANNSPLHF.

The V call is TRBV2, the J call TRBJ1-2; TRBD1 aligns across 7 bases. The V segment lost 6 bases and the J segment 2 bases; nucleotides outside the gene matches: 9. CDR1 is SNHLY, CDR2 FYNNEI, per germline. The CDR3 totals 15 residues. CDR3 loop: CASRHDRDLNYGYTF. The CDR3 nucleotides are TGTGCCAGCAGACACGACAGGGACCTCAACTATGGCTACACCTTC.

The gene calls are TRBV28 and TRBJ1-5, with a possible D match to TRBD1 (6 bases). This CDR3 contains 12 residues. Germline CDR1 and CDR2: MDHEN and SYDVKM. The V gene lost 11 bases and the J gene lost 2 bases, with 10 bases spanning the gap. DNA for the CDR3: TGTGCCTGCGCAGGGGGCAATCAGCCCCAGCATTTT. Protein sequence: CACAGGNQPQHF.

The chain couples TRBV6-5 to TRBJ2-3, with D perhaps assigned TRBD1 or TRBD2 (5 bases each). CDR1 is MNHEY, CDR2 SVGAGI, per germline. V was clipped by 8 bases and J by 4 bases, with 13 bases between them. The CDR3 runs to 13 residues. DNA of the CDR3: TGTGCCAGCGGCTCGAGAGGGGCAGATACGCAGTATTTT. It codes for CASGSRGADTQYF.

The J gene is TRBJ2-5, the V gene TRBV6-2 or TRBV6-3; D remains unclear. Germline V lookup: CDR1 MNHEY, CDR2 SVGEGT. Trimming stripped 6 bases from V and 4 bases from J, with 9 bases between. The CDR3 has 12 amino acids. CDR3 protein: CASSLIRETQYF. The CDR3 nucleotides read TGTGCCAGCAGCCTAATCCGAGAGACCCAGTACTTC.

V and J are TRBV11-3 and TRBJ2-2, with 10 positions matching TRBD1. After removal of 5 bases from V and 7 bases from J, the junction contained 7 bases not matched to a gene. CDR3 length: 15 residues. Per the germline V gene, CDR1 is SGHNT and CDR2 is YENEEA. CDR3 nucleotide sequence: TGTGCCAGCAGCCCTACGACAGGGGGCTTCGGGGAGCTGTTTTTT. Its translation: CASSPTTGGFGELFF. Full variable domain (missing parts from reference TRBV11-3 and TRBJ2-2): EAGVVQSPRYKIIEKKQPVAFWCNPISGHNTLYWYLQNLGQGPELLIRYENEEAVDDSQLPKDRFSAERLKGVDSTLKIQPAELGDSAVYLCASSPTTGGFGELFFGEGSRLTVL.

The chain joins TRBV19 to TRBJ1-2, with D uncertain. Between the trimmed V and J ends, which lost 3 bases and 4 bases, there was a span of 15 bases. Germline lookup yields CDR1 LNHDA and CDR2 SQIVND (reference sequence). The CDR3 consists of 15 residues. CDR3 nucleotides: TGTGCCAGTAGTATTCTAGCCGGCGCCGGCTATGGCTACACCTTC. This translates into CASSILAGAGYGYTF.

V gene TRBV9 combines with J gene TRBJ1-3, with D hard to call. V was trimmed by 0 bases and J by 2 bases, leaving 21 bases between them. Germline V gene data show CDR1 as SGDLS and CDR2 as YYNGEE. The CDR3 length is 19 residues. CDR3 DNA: TGTGCCAGCAGCGTAGACGGAGACGTCGGGCGAGGGCCTGGAAACACCATATATTTT. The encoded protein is CASSVDGDVGRGPGNTIYF.

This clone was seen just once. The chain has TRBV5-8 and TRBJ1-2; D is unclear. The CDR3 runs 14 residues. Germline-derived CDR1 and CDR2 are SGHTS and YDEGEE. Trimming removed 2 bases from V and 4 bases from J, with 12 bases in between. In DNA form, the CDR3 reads TGTGCCAGCAGCTTAACCGGGCCGGGCTATGGCTACACCTTC. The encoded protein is CASSLTGPGYGYTF. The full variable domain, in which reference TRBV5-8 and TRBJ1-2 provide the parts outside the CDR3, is EAGVTQSPTHLIKTRGQQATLRCSPISGHTSVYWYQQALGLGLQFLLWYDEGEERNRGNFPPRFSGRQFPNYSSELNVNALELEDSALYLCASSLTGPGYGYTFGSGTRLTVV.

The CDR3 DNA reads as TGTGCCATCTCCAGGACTAGCGGCACAGATACGCAGTATTTT. Protein sequence: CAISRTSGTDTQYF. The chain joins TRBV28 to TRBJ2-3; 9 positions agree with TRBD2. Germline lookup yields CDR1 MDHEN and CDR2 SYDVKM. The trim removed 10 bases at V and 1 base at J, leaving 6 bases unmatched. The CDR3 has 14 residues. The full variable domain, with the rest looked up from reference TRBV28 and TRBJ2-3, is DVKVTQSSRYLVKRTGEKVFLECVQDMDHENMFWYRQDPGLGLRLIYFSYDVKMKEKGDIPEGYSVSREKKERFSLILESASTNQTSMYLCAISRTSGTDTQYFGPGTRLTVL.